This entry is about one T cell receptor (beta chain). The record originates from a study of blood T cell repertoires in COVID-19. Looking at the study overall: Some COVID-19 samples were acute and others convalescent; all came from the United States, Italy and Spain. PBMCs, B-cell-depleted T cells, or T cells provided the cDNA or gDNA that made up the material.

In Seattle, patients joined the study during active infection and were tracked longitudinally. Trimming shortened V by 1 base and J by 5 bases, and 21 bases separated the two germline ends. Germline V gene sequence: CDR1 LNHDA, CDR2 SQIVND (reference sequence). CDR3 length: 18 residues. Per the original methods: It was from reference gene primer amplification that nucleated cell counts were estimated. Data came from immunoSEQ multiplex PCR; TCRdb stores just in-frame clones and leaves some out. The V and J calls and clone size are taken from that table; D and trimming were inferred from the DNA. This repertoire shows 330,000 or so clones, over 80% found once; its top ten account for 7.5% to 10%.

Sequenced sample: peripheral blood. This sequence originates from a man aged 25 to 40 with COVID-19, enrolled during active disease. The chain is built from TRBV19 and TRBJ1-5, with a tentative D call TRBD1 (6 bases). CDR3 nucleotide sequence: TGTGCCAGTAGTATAGGACAGGCCCCATCCGGGCGCCATCAGCCCCAGCATTTT. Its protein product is CASSIGQAPSGRHQPQHF. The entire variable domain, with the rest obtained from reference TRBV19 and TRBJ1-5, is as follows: DGGITQSPKYLFRKEGQNVTLSCEQNLNHDAMYWYRQDPGQGLRLIYYSQIVNDFQKGDIAEGYSVSREKKESFPLTVTSAQKNPTAFYLCASSIGQAPSGRHQPQHFGDGTRLSIL.